The clone carrying this TCR beta chain was recorded many times. This sample was included in a study of T-cell reconstitution after alpha-beta-depleted transplantation in children. A TCRbeta library incorporating unique molecular identifiers was prepared. TCRdb called the PCR reads again in MiXCR, with one record for every CDR3 protein. The table includes fewer than 550,000 distinct CDR3 sequences, approximately 10% detected once. Germline loops: CDR1 MRHNA, CDR2 SNTAGT. The J segment lost 3 bases and the V segment lost 10 bases, leaving 3 bases of the junction unmatched. This CDR3 is built from 14 residues.

This chain connects TRBV6-4 to TRBJ2-2; 12 bases match TRBD2. This sample comprised PBMCs from the stem cell graft donor, obtained from the stem cell graft. The TCR originated in a human donor who donated a stem cell graft to a child with acute myeloid leukemia. CDR3 region: CATSSGGDTGELFF. The DNA for the CDR3 is TGTGCCACCTCTAGCGGGGGGGACACCGGGGAGCTGTTTTTT.